What follows are 2 T cell receptor beta chains derived from one specimen sequenced in a study of blood T cell repertoires in COVID-19. Profiling relied on immunoSEQ multiplex PCR, and the TCRdb table lists in-frame clones only, not all of them. The sample lists about 360,000 clones; around 90% were seen once. Sequencing input: peripheral blood. The receptors come from a human donor in a cohort sampled during active COVID-19.

The rearrangement joins TRBV3-1 (or the pseudogene TRBV3-2) to TRBJ1-1; the D is unclear. This CDR3 spans 15 amino acids. Trimming cost V 4 bases and J 2 bases, with 14 bases left between them. Per the germline V gene, CDR1 is LGHDT and CDR2 is YNNKEL (reference sequence). CDR3 region: CASSPNTGKNTEAFF. As DNA, the CDR3 is TGTGCCAGCAGCCCAAATACCGGGAAAAACACTGAAGCTTTCTTT.

The rearrangement links TRBV9 to TRBJ2-3; D possibly corresponds to TRBD2 (5 bases). The V and J ends lost 0 bases and 2 bases respectively, with 13 bases between them. CDR1 and CDR2 from the germline V gene are SGDLS and YYNGEE. This CDR3 is built from 16 residues. The DNA for the CDR3 is TGTGCCAGCAGCGTAGGTCGACGGGGTTTCACAGATACGCAGTATTTT. This translates into CASSVGRRGFTDTQYF.